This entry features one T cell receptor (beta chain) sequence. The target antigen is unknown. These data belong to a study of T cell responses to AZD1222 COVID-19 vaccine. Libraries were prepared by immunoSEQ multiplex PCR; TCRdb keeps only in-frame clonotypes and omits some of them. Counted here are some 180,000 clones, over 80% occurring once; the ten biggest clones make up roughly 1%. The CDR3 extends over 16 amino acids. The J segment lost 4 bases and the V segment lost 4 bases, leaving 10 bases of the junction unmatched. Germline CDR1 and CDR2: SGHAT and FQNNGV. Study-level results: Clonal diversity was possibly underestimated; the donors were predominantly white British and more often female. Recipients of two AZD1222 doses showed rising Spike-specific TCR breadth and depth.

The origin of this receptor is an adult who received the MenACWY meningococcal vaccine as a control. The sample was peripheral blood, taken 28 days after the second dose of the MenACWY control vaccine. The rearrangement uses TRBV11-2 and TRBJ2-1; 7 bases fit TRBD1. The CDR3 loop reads CASSYYTGVSYNEQFF. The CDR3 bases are TGTGCCAGCAGCTACTACACAGGGGTCTCTTACAATGAGCAGTTCTTC.